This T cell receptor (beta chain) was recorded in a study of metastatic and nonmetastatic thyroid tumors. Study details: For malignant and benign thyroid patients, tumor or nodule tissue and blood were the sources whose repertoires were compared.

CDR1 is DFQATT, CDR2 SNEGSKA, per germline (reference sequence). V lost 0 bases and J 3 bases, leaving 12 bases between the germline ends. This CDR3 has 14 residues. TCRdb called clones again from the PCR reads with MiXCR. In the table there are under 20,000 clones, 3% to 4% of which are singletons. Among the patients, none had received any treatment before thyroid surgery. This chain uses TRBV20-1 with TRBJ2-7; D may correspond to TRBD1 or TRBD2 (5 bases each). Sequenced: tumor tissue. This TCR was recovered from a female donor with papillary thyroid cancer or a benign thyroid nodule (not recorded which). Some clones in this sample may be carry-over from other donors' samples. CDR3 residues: CSARDGTEFYEQYF. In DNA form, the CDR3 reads TGCAGTGCTAGAGATGGGACGGAATTCTACGAGCAGTACTTC.